This T cell receptor (beta chain) was profiled in a study of beta chain features in type 1 diabetes. Study at large: Fewer than 110 million sorted cells were examined across all samples. Study conclusions and caveats: Healthy donors had naive, central memory and Treg TCRB repertoires that appeared less similar than those seen among patients. Researchers report that Type 1 diabetes patients had moderately but significantly shorter TCRB CDR3s across all four CD4+ subsets.

Expressed TCRB transcripts were sequenced because the isolated RNA had all been reverse transcribed beforehand. The method was immunoSEQ multiplex PCR; TCRdb's version includes in-frame clones alone and lacks a portion of them. The table lists under 550,000 clones, more than 9.5% of them singletons, with about 0.042% in the top ten. Without exception, sorted populations had purity beyond 95%. The table lists this clone with a few counts. Its antigen is currently unknown. This CDR3 region has 15 residues. Germline-derived CDR1 and CDR2 are SGHTA and FQGNSA. V was clipped by 5 bases and J by 0 bases, with 8 bases between them.

The sequence was obtained from a woman aged 18-29 years in good health. Sequenced: naive CD4+ T cells from blood. V and J are TRBV7-2 and TRBJ2-6; no firm D call. The CDR3 region is CASSPENSGANVLTF. The CDR3 DNA reads as TGTGCCAGCAGCCCCGAAAACTCTGGGGCCAACGTCCTGACTTTC.